These 19 T cell receptor beta chains came from one sample sequenced in a study of T cell responses to AZD1222 COVID-19 vaccine. The assay was immunoSEQ multiplex PCR, and TCRdb's table has in-frame clones only and misses some. Of 70,000 to 95,000 clones listed, about nine tenths were seen once; the top ten hold around 1.4%. The sample here was peripheral blood, taken 28 days after the second AZD1222 dose. The receptors here all came from an adult who received the AZD1222 COVID-19 vaccine.

The rearrangement joins TRBV6-5 to TRBJ2-1; 7 bases line up with TRBD1. Germline lookup yields CDR1 MNHEY and CDR2 SVGAGI. The CDR3 runs to 13 residues. With 2 bases clipped from V and 9 bases from J, the junction kept 4 bases outside the gene matches. The CDR3 DNA reads TGTGCCAGCAGTTACCGAGAGGGGGCTGAGCAGTTCTTC. Translation gives CASSYREGAEQFF.

The chain joins TRBV5-8 to TRBJ2-4, with D perhaps TRBD2 (7 bases). Germline CDR1 is SGHTS and CDR2 is YDEGEE. CDR3 length equals 12 residues. The V gene lost 0 bases and the J gene lost 16 bases, with 14 bases spanning the gap. The CDR3 DNA reads as TGTGCCAGCAGCTTGGGTAGGGCGGGGGCTTACTTC. This translates into CASSLGRAGAYF.

The CDR3 DNA is TGTGCCAGCAGCTCTTACGGGGAAAGCACAGATACGCAGTATTTT. It encodes CASSSYGESTDTQYF. The chain carries TRBV7-9 and TRBJ2-3; tentatively, D is TRBD2 (5 bases). Germline V gives CDR1 SEHNR, CDR2 FQNEAQ (reference sequence). CDR3 length: 15 amino acids. Trimming took 4 bases from V and 0 from J, leaving 11 bases between them.

The rearrangement uses TRBV12-5 and TRBJ1-1; possible D gene TRBD1, 6 bases. V was clipped by 2 bases and J by 7 bases, with 14 bases between them. Looked up from germline, CDR1 is LGHNT and CDR2 is FRNRAP. There are 14 residues in the CDR3. The CDR3: CASGLSGGANEAFF. The CDR3 bases are TGTGCTAGTGGTTTGTCGGGGGGCGCAAATGAAGCTTTCTTT. Complete variable domain (other parts from reference TRBV12-5 and TRBJ1-1): DARVTQTPRHKVTEMGQEVTMRCQPILGHNTVFWYRQTMMQGLELLAYFRNRAPLDDSGMPKDRFSAEMPDATLATLKIQPSEPRDSAVYFCASGLSGGANEAFFGQGTRLTVV.

The rearrangement joins TRBV18 to TRBJ1-2; possibly TRBD1 for D (5 bases). V was shortened by 3 bases and J by 5 bases, with 10 bases between the two germline ends. The CDR3 totals 13 residues. CDR1 KGHSH and CDR2 LQKENI come from the germline V gene. Here the CDR3 reads CASSPRGGYGYTF. CDR3 DNA sequence: TGTGCCAGCTCACCTCGCGGGGGATATGGCTACACCTTC.

In DNA form, the CDR3 reads TGTGCCAGCAGCTTAGTTGGGGGGAGTCAGCCCCAGCATTTT. This codes for CASSLVGGSQPQHF. The chain carries TRBV7-9 and TRBJ1-5; the D gene is possibly TRBD1 (5 bases). CDR3 length equals 14 residues. Trimming stripped 1 base from V and 6 bases from J, with 10 bases between. From germline, CDR1 is SEHNR and CDR2 FQNEAQ (reference sequence). The full variable domain, in which reference TRBV7-9 and TRBJ1-5 provide the parts outside the CDR3, is DTGVSQNPRHKITKRGQNVTFRCDPISEHNRLYWYRQTLGQGPEFLTYFQNEAQLEKSRLLSDRFSAERPKGSFSTLEIQRTEQGDSAMYLCASSLVGGSQPQHFGDGTRLSIL.

This chain connects TRBV7-3 to TRBJ1-1; 9 bases align to TRBD1. The V segment lost 3 bases and the J segment 1 base; nucleotides outside the gene matches: 3. CDR3 length: 15 amino acids. Germline V gene sequence: CDR1 SGHTA, CDR2 FQGTGA. CDR3 sequence: CASSLKGQGNTEAFF. CDR3 nucleotides: TGTGCCAGCAGCTTGAAGGGACAGGGGAACACTGAAGCTTTCTTT.

J is TRBJ1-2 and V is TRBV6-5; tentatively, D is TRBD1 (5 bases). This CDR3 is built from 15 residues. The V gene lost 5 bases and the J gene lost 4 bases, with 17 bases spanning the gap. Germline-derived CDR1 and CDR2 are MNHEY and SVGAGI. Written as DNA, the CDR3 is TGTGCCAGCAGTAACCAGGGATTCTCTCGCTATGGCTACACCTTC. Its protein product is CASSNQGFSRYGYTF.

This clone has more than one count but fewer than ten. The rearrangement joins TRBV4-3 to TRBJ2-2; no definite D call. This CDR3 contains 15 residues. Germline V CDR1 and CDR2: LGHNA, YSLEER. V was pared by 4 bases and J by 4 bases, with 13 bases between. The CDR3 is CASSLHQLGTGELFF. The DNA of the CDR3 is TGCGCCAGCAGCCTACACCAGCTGGGCACCGGGGAGCTGTTTTTT.

V usage is TRBV7-2 and J usage is TRBJ2-5; 9 bases are a match to TRBD2. This CDR3 is built from 16 residues. Germline CDR1 reads SGHTA; CDR2 reads FQGNSA. The V and J ends lost 5 bases and 5 bases, in that order; junction bases with no gene match: 12. In nucleotides, the CDR3 is TGTGCCAGCAGCAAGGGACTAGCAAGGCTCCGCGAGACCCAGTACTTC. This translates into CASSKGLARLRETQYF.

The V gene is TRBV5-1, the J gene TRBJ2-7; the match to TRBD1 covers 7 bases. CDR1 is SGHRS, CDR2 YFSETQ, per germline. The V and J ends lost 0 bases and 5 bases, in that order; junction bases with no gene match: 8. The length of the CDR3 is 15 residues. In DNA form, the CDR3 reads TGCGCCAGCAGCTTGGCCACAGGGGCAGAAAACGAGCAGTACTTC. Residues: CASSLATGAENEQYF.

The chain joins TRBV3-1 (or the pseudogene TRBV3-2) to TRBJ1-6; D gene unclear. The CDR3 is 14 amino acids. V lost 5 bases, J lost 6 bases, and 11 bases lay in between. The germline V gene encodes CDR1 LGHDT and CDR2 YNNKEL (reference sequence). CDR3: CASSYGQVNSPLHF. Here the CDR3 DNA reads TGTGCCAGCAGCTACGGGCAGGTTAATTCACCCCTCCACTTT.

The chain is built from TRBV6-2 or TRBV6-3 and TRBJ1-1; D ambiguous. Trimming stripped 2 bases from V and 2 bases from J, with 15 bases between. The germline V gene has CDR1 MNHEY and CDR2 SVGEGT. This CDR3 has 16 amino acids. DNA for the CDR3: TGTGCCAGCAGTTACATGGCAATCGGCTATAACACTGAAGCTTTCTTT. Residues: CASSYMAIGYNTEAFF.

This chain uses TRBV18 with TRBJ2-7; D tentatively fits TRBD1 or TRBD2 (6 bases each). The CDR3 runs to 14 residues. Between the trimmed V and J ends, which lost 6 bases and 7 bases, there was a span of 19 bases. Germline V gives CDR1 KGHSH, CDR2 LQKENI. CDR3 sequence reads: CASSPPSGAREQYF. For the CDR3, the DNA is TGTGCCAGCTCCCCTCCGTCGGGGGCTCGGGAGCAGTACTTC.

The chain combines TRBV19 with TRBJ1-1, with a tentative D call TRBD1 (6 bases). The V end was cut by 5 bases, the J end by 1 base, with 11 bases between. The CDR3 covers 14 residues. Germline V lookup: CDR1 LNHDA, CDR2 SQIVND (reference sequence). The CDR3 region is CASSYREANTEAFF. The CDR3, as DNA: TGTGCCAGTAGTTACAGGGAGGCGAACACTGAAGCTTTCTTT.

CDR3 region: CASSLTALGGQPQHF. The DNA for the CDR3 is TGTGCCAGCAGTTTAACAGCCCTCGGGGGTCAGCCCCAGCATTTT. The genes are TRBV28 and TRBJ1-5; D is perhaps TRBD1 (5 bases). This CDR3 region has 15 residues. Germline lookup yields CDR1 MDHEN and CDR2 SYDVKM. Trimming removed 2 bases from V and 6 bases from J, with 14 bases in between.

This chain connects TRBV28 to TRBJ2-2; D possibly corresponds to TRBD1 (5 bases). V shed 3 bases and J shed 1 base, with 9 bases lying between them. Germline-derived CDR1 and CDR2 are MDHEN and SYDVKM. The CDR3 extends over 15 amino acids. The CDR3 loop is CASSLSDRNTGELFF. CDR3 nucleotide sequence: TGTGCCAGCAGTTTGTCTGACAGGAACACCGGGGAGCTGTTTTTT.

The chain joins TRBV24-1 to TRBJ1-5; possibly TRBD1 for D (5 bases). The CDR3 covers 14 residues. V was shortened by 3 bases and J by 6 bases, with 11 bases between the two germline ends. Germline V gene lookup returns CDR1 KGHDR and CDR2 SFDVKD. The CDR3 sequence is CATSDGGAGQPQHF. The DNA of the CDR3 is TGTGCCACCAGTGATGGGGGAGCAGGTCAGCCCCAGCATTTT.

V is TRBV11-3 and J is TRBJ2-2; the D gene is possibly TRBD1 (6 bases). V lost 4 bases to trimming and J lost 4 bases, with 13 bases between them. Germline CDR1 and CDR2: SGHNT and YENEEA. This CDR3 has 15 residues. The chain's CDR3 is CASSSSGQVTGELFF. The CDR3 DNA reads as TGTGCCAGCAGCTCATCGGGACAAGTCACCGGGGAGCTGTTTTTT. The full variable domain, rest sourced from reference TRBV11-3 and TRBJ2-2, is EAGVVQSPRYKIIEKKQPVAFWCNPISGHNTLYWYLQNLGQGPELLIRYENEEAVDDSQLPKDRFSAERLKGVDSTLKIQPAELGDSAVYLCASSSSGQVTGELFFGEGSRLTVL.